These 3 T cell receptor beta chains were sequenced from one sample in a study of beta chain features in type 1 diabetes. Findings and caveats of the study: Researchers report that Type 1 diabetes patients had moderately but significantly shorter TCRB CDR3s across all four CD4+ subsets.

Reverse transcription of all isolated RNA meant that expressed TCRB transcripts were sequenced. Libraries were prepared by immunoSEQ multiplex PCR; TCRdb keeps only in-frame clonotypes and omits some of them. The sample contains more than 300,000 clones, 10% to 15% of which appear only once. Antigen specificity for these receptors is unknown. Sample: naive CD4+ T cells from blood. These receptors originate from a woman in her late teens or twenties with type 1 diabetes.

This clone appeared a few times. The chain uses TRBV7-2 and TRBJ2-5, with D perhaps TRBD1 (5 bases). CDR1 and CDR2 (germline): SGHTA, FQGNSA. This CDR3 has 15 amino acids. Trimming removed 4 bases from V and 5 bases from J, with 17 bases in between. The CDR3 reads CASSSYTGKGETQYF. CDR3 nucleotides: TGTGCCAGCAGCTCATATACAGGAAAGGGGGAGACCCAGTACTTC.

This sequence joins TRBV5-1 and TRBJ2-2; D perhaps matches TRBD2 (5 bases). This CDR3 is built from 13 residues. Trimming pared 7 bases from V and 6 bases from J, leaving 13 bases between. The germline V gene encodes CDR1 SGHRS and CDR2 YFSETQ. The CDR3 region is CASVATNAGELFF. The CDR3, as DNA: TGCGCCAGCGTCGCGACTAACGCCGGGGAGCTGTTTTTT.

This clone was found a few times. The rearrangement uses TRBV11-2 and TRBJ1-5; 9 bases are shared with TRBD1. Germline CDR1 reads SGHAT; CDR2 reads FQNNGV. The length of the CDR3 is 16 residues. Trimming took 3 bases from V and 0 from J; bases not matched to a gene: 3. The CDR3 spells CASSFGTGFSNQPQHF. For the CDR3, the DNA is TGTGCCAGCAGCTTTGGGACAGGGTTTAGCAATCAGCCCCAGCATTTT.